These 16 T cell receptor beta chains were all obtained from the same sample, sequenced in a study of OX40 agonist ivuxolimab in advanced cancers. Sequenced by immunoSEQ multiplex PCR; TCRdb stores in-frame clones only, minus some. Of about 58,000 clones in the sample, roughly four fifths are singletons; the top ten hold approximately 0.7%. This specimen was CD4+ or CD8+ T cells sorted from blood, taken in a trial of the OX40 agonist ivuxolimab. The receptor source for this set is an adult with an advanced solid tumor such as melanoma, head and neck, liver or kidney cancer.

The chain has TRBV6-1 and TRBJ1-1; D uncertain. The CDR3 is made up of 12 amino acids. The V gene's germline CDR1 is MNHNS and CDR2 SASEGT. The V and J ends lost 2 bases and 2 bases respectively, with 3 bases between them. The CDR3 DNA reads TGTGCCAGCAGTGAACAAAACACTGAAGCTTTCTTT. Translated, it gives CASSEQNTEAFF.

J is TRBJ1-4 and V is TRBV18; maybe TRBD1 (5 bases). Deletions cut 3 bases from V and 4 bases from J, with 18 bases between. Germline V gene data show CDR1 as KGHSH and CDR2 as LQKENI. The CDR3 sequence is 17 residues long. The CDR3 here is CASSPDSHLTVNEKLFF. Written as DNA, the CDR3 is TGTGCCAGCTCACCCGACAGCCACCTCACGGTTAATGAAAAACTGTTTTTT.

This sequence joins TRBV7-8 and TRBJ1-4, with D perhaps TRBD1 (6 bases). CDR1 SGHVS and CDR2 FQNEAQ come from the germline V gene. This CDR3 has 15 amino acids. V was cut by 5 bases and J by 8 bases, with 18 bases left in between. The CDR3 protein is CASSPRTGTFEKLFF. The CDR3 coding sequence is TGTGCCAGCAGCCCCCGAACAGGGACGTTCGAAAAACTGTTTTTT.

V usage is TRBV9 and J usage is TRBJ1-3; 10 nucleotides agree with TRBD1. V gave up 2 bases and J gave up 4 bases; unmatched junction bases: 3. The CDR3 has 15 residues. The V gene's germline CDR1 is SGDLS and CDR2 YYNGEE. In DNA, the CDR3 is TGTGCCAGCAGCGTGGACAGGGGGGACGGAAACACCATATATTTT. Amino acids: CASSVDRGDGNTIYF.

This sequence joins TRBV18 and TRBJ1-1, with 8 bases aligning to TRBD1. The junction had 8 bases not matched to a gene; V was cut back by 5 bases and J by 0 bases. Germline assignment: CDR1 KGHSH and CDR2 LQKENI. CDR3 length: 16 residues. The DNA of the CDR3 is TGTGCCAGCTCAAGCGGACAGGGAGTGATGAACACTGAAGCTTTCTTT. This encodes CASSSGQGVMNTEAFF.

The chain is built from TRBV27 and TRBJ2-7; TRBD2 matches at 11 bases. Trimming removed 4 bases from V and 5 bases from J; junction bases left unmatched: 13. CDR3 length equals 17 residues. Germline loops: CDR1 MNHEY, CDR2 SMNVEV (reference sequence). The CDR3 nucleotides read TGTGCCAGCAGTTCTACCCCGGTAGCGGGGGGGCCCCACGAGCAGTACTTC. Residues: CASSSTPVAGGPHEQYF.

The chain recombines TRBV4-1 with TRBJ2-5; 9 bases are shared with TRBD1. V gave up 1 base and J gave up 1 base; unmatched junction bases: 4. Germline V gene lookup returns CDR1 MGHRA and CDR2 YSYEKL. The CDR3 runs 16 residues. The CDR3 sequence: CASSQGQGQGQETQYF. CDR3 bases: TGCGCCAGCAGCCAAGGCCAGGGACAGGGCCAAGAGACCCAGTACTTC.

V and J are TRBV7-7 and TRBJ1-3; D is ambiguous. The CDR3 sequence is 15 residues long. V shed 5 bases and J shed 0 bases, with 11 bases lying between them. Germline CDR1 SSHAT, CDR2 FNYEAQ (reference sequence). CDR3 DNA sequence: TGTGCCAGCAGCACTGGACCGAGCTCTGGAAACACCATATATTTT. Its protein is CASSTGPSSGNTIYF.

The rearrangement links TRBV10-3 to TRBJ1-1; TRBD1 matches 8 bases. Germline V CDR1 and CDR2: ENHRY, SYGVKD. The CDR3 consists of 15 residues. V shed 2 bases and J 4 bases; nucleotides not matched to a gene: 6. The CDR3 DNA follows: TGTGCCATCAGTGAGGGACAGGGCGCCAGCACTGAAGCTTTCTTT. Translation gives CAISEGQGASTEAFF.

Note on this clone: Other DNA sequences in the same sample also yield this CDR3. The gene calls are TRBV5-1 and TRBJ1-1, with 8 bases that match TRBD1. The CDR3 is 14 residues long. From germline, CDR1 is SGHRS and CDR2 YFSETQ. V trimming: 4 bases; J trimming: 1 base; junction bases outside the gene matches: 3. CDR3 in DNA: TGCGCCAGCAGCAGGGGACAGGAGAACACTGAAGCTTTCTTT. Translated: CASSRGQENTEAFF.

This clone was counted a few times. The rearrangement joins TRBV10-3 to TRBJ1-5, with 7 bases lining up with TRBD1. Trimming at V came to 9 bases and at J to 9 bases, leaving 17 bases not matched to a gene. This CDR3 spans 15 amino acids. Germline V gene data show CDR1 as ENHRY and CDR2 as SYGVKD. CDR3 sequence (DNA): TGTGCCATTGGAGGGGGCAGGGCGCTCCGGGGGCCCCAGCATTTT. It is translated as CAIGGGRALRGPQHF.

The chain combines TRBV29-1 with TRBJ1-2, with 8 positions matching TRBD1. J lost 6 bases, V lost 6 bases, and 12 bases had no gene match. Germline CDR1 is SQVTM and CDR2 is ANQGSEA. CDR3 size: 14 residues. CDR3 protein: CSVATDRVRHGYTF. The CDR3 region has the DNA TGCAGCGTCGCAACGGACAGGGTTCGTCATGGCTACACCTTC.

The DNA for the CDR3 is TGTGCCAGCGCCGAGCGGGGCGGGACTAGCAATCAGCCCCAGCATTTT. It encodes CASAERGGTSNQPQHF. The chain links TRBV7-8 to TRBJ1-5, with TRBD1 as a possible D gene (5 bases). The ends were cut back, 8 bases at V and 0 bases at J, with 17 bases in the middle. In germline, CDR1 is SGHVS, CDR2 FQNEAQ. CDR3 length: 16 residues.

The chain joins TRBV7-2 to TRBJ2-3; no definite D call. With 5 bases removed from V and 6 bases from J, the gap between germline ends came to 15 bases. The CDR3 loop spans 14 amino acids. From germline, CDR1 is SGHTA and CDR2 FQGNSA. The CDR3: CASSLEPTPDTQYF. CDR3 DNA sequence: TGTGCCAGCAGCCTGGAGCCTACCCCGGATACGCAGTATTTT. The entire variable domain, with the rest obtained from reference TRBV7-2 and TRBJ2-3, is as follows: GAGVSQSPSNKVTEKGKDVELRCDPISGHTALYWYRQSLGQGLEFLIYFQGNSAPDKSGLPSDRFSAERTGGSVSTLTIQRTQQEDSAVYLCASSLEPTPDTQYFGPGTRLTVL.

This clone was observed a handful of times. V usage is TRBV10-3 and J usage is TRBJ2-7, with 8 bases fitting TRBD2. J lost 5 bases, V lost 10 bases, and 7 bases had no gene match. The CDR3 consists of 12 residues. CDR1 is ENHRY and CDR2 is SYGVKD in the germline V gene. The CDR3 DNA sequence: TGTGCCACCGCGCGAGCGGGGGACGAGCAGTACTTC. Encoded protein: CATARAGDEQYF.

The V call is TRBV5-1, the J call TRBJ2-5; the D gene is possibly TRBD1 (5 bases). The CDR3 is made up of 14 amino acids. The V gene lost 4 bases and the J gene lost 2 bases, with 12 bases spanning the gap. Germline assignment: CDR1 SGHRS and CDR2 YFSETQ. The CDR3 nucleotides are TGCGCCAGCAGCACTCAGGGCGATCAAGAGACCCAGTACTTC. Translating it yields CASSTQGDQETQYF.